A selection of T cell receptor beta chains follows, all from one sample in a study of blood T cell repertoires in COVID-19. TCRdb keeps only in-frame clones here, not all; method: immunoSEQ multiplex PCR. The sample consists of around 390,000 clones, around nine tenths of them appearing once. Sequenced material: PBMCs or T cells enriched from blood (not recorded which). These receptors were taken from a woman in her forties or fifties who had recovered from COVID-19. CDR3s include the opening cysteine and the closing phenylalanine or tryptophan. Each record gives: V gene, J gene, CDR3 protein.

V: TRBV7-8
J: TRBJ1-2
CDR3: CASSLAGQGTFYGYTF

V: TRBV7-2
J: TRBJ2-7
CDR3: CASSLAPTGNTPYEQYF

V: TRBV12-5
J: TRBJ1-2
CDR3: CASGLRGNYGYTF

V: TRBV9
J: TRBJ1-6
CDR3: CASSPDSFPLHF

V: TRBV6-1
J: TRBJ1-5
CDR3: CASSEGGDTQPQHF

V: TRBV2
J: TRBJ2-1
CDR3: CASSEALTSGGANEQFF

V: TRBV6-5
J: TRBJ2-5
CDR3: CASSTQGAETQYF

V: TRBV7-9
J: TRBJ1-2
CDR3: CASSLFQNPNYGYTF

V: TRBV14
J: TRBJ2-4
CDR3: CASSQDRGVRGKNIQYF

V: TRBV27
J: TRBJ1-5
CDR3: CASSWGGNQPQHF

V: TRBV7-8
J: TRBJ2-7
CDR3: CASSPSGYEQYF

V: TRBV9
J: TRBJ2-2
CDR3: CASSVEIGELFF

V: TRBV27
J: TRBJ2-1
CDR3: CASSWTSGGRGEQFF

V: TRBV19
J: TRBJ2-2
CDR3: CASSMEGLMYTGELFF

V: TRBV5-1
J: TRBJ1-2
CDR3: CASSAQDNYGYTF

V: TRBV4-3
J: TRBJ1-2
CDR3: CASSTQDRELAGYTF

V: TRBV6-5
J: TRBJ2-3
CDR3: CASSYWDRDGTDTQYF

V: TRBV5-1
J: TRBJ1-1
CDR3: CASSKTGDTEAFF

V: TRBV18
J: TRBJ2-1
CDR3: CASSPHRGALSYNEQFF

V: TRBV7-2
J: TRBJ1-1
CDR3: CASSLFGPGDTEAFF

V: TRBV2
J: TRBJ2-1
CDR3: CASSEWGGFSYNEQFF

V: TRBV5-4
J: TRBJ1-4
CDR3: CASSFAGVNEKLFF

V: TRBV7-3
J: TRBJ2-1
CDR3: CASSYRGQFPYNEQFF

V: TRBV23-1
J: TRBJ1-5
CDR3: CARSVTGNYSNQPQHF

V: TRBV4-2
J: TRBJ1-1
CDR3: CASSQGGGTGKNTEAFF

V: TRBV28
J: TRBJ1-1
CDR3: CASSYRTLMNTEAFF

V: TRBV3-1/TRBV3-2
J: TRBJ2-3
CDR3: CASSHGGGSHTDTQYF

V: TRBV27
J: TRBJ1-2
CDR3: CASSLQGLWGYTF

V: TRBV2
J: TRBJ1-2
CDR3: CAIPDRGHGYTF

V: TRBV2
J: TRBJ1-1
CDR3: CASSSQGADTEAFF

V: TRBV11-1
J: TRBJ1-2
CDR3: CASSPRDFYGYTF

V: TRBV5-8
J: TRBJ2-2
CDR3: CASSLGLNTGELFF

V: TRBV18
J: TRBJ2-2
CDR3: CASSRTGQGSNTGELFF

V: TRBV5-1
J: TRBJ1-4
CDR3: CASSLVQGSEKLFF